This passage covers 23 T cell receptor beta chains from one sample sequenced in a study of cytomegalovirus exposure and HLA in healthy donors. The study ran its PCR with 60 Vbeta and 13 Jbeta primers. Some clones are missing from TCRdb's copy, which holds only in-frame ones; the method was immunoSEQ multiplex PCR. The table has some 150,000 clones, 75% to 85% seen once; the top ten hold around 11%. Sequencing used PBMCs. Receptors originate from a man over 45 in good health and CMV-seropositive.

On this clone itself: At one of its ends the junction is not consistent with the germline gene, which may arise from a read error. The V and J genes are TRBV6-1 and TRBJ1-1; a weak D match, TRBD1 (5 bases). CDR1 is MNHNS and CDR2 is SASEGT in the germline V gene. This CDR3 spans 11 amino acids. CDR3 protein: CASTEYRWAFF. The CDR3 region has the DNA TGTGCCAGCACTGAATACAGGTGGGCTTTCTTT.

The chain has TRBV4-1 and TRBJ1-5, with 9 bases matching TRBD1. The length of the CDR3 is 17 residues. Germline CDR1 MGHRA, CDR2 YSYEKL. With 0 bases clipped from V and 3 bases from J, the junction kept 6 bases outside the gene matches. CDR3 in amino acids: CASSQDPRQGVNQPQHF. The CDR3 coding sequence is TGCGCCAGCAGCCAAGACCCACGACAGGGGGTCAATCAGCCCCAGCATTTT.

V is TRBV30 and J is TRBJ2-3; 10 bases map to TRBD2. This CDR3 has 12 residues. The V gene end was trimmed by 2 bases and the J gene end by 11 bases; junction bases not matched to a gene: 4. Germline loops: CDR1 GTSNPN, CDR2 SVGIG (reference sequence). The CDR3 region has the DNA TGTGCCTGGAGTCCACTAGCGGGGATGCAGTATTTT. It encodes CAWSPLAGMQYF.

The J gene is TRBJ1-2, the V gene TRBV10-1; no clear D gene. Germline CDR1 WNHNN, CDR2 SYGVQD (reference sequence). Trimming took 8 bases from V and 5 from J, leaving 6 bases between them. The CDR3 extends over 10 amino acids. The CDR3 DNA reads TGCGCCAGCGGAGCTTATGGCTACACCTTC. This translates into CASGAYGYTF.

The genes are TRBV5-5 and TRBJ1-5; D might be TRBD1 (5 bases). CDR1 and CDR2 (germline): SGHKS, YYEKEE (reference sequence). CDR3 size: 15 residues. The V gene lost 2 bases and the J gene lost 3 bases, with 12 bases spanning the gap. This chain's CDR3 is CASSFFPGNNQPQHF. The CDR3 nucleotides read TGTGCCAGCAGCTTTTTTCCAGGGAACAATCAGCCCCAGCATTTT. Together with reference TRBV5-5 and TRBJ1-5, the CDR3 gives the full variable domain: DAGVTQSPTHLIKTRGQQVTLRCSPISGHKSVSWYQQVLGQGPQFIFQYYEKEERGRGNFPDRFSARQFPNYSSELNVNALLLGDSALYLCASSFFPGNNQPQHFGDGTRLSIL.

The V and J genes are TRBV2 and TRBJ2-3; D might be TRBD2 (5 bases). CDR3 size: 16 residues. V shed 7 bases and J shed 3 bases, with 20 bases lying between them. CDR1 is SNHLY and CDR2 is FYNNEI in the germline V gene. The CDR3 region is CASTGGGGRLTDTQYF. CDR3 nucleotides: TGTGCCAGCACCGGAGGAGGTGGCAGGTTGACAGATACGCAGTATTTT.

The rearrangement uses TRBV11-2 and TRBJ2-1; D is uncertain. CDR1 and CDR2 (germline): SGHAT, FQNNGV. V was pared by 3 bases and J by 10 bases, with 4 bases between. The CDR3 loop spans 10 amino acids. The chain's CDR3 is CASSFSEQFF. In nucleotides, the CDR3 is TGTGCCAGCAGCTTTAGCGAGCAGTTCTTC.

The J gene is TRBJ2-5, the V gene TRBV15; 10 bases are a match to TRBD1. Trimming cost V 3 bases and J 1 base; bases outside gene matches: 8. Germline V CDR1 and CDR2: LNHNV, YYDKDF (reference sequence). There are 17 residues in the CDR3. DNA of the CDR3: TGTGCCACCAGCAGTGGGACAGGGGTACCCTTCCAAGAGACCCAGTACTTC. It encodes CATSSGTGVPFQETQYF.

V usage is TRBV18 and J usage is TRBJ1-6; D not resolved. The germline V gene has CDR1 KGHSH and CDR2 LQKENI. Deletions cut 3 bases from V and 10 bases from J, with 7 bases between. This CDR3 is built from 12 residues. The CDR3 DNA reads TGTGCCAGCTCACCCGAGTACTCACCCCTCCACTTT. Protein: CASSPEYSPLHF.

The chain employs TRBV15 and TRBJ2-7; TRBD2 agrees at 8 bases. The CDR3 sequence is 15 residues long. The ends lost 0 bases at V and 6 bases at J; junction bases unmatched: 7. Germline CDR1 is LNHNV and CDR2 is YYDKDF (reference sequence). CDR3 protein: CATSRDQAGGREQYF. The CDR3 coding sequence is TGTGCCACCAGCAGAGATCAGGCGGGAGGCCGCGAGCAGTACTTC.

V usage is TRBV4-1 and J usage is TRBJ1-1; D not resolved. The CDR3 length is 12 residues. CDR1 is MGHRA, CDR2 YSYEKL, per germline. V was pared by 6 bases and J by 7 bases, with 12 bases between. The CDR3 bases are TGCGCCAGCAGGGGCGGGTCGGGTGAAGCTTTCTTT. Amino acid sequence: CASRGGSGEAFF.

The rearrangement links TRBV4-3 to TRBJ1-2; 7 bases line up with TRBD1. The CDR3 consists of 15 residues. The junction had 6 bases not matched to a gene; V was cut back by 0 bases and J by 5 bases. Germline lookup yields CDR1 LGHNA and CDR2 YSLEER. CDR3 DNA sequence: TGCGCCAGCAGCCAAGAGGACAGGTCGAGTTATGGCTACACCTTC. Protein product: CASSQEDRSSYGYTF.

This clone was detected once. The chain links TRBV27 to TRBJ1-2, with 7 bases identical to TRBD1. The V segment lost 4 bases and the J segment 1 base; nucleotides outside the gene matches: 3. The CDR3 spans 14 residues. From germline, CDR1 is MNHEY and CDR2 SMNVEV (reference sequence). CDR3 bases: TGTGCCAGCAGTTGGACAGGCGGTAACTATGGCTACACCTTC. Residues: CASSWTGGNYGYTF.

The chain is built from TRBV11-3 and TRBJ2-7, with 10 nucleotides matching TRBD1. Trimming cost V 5 bases and J 3 bases; bases outside gene matches: 7. This CDR3 comprises 15 residues. Looked up from germline, CDR1 is SGHNT and CDR2 is YENEEA. CDR3: CASSLRTGGVYEQYF. CDR3 DNA sequence: TGTGCCAGCAGCCTCCGGACAGGGGGAGTCTACGAGCAGTACTTC.

V usage is TRBV12-5 and J usage is TRBJ2-5; no definite D call. V gave up 6 bases and J gave up 1 base, with 9 bases separating them. The V gene's germline CDR1 is LGHNT and CDR2 FRNRAP. The CDR3 has 13 amino acids. CDR3 amino acids: CASGAGSQETQYF. As DNA, the CDR3 is TGTGCTAGTGGGGCAGGTTCCCAAGAGACCCAGTACTTC.

The chain carries TRBV6-5 and TRBJ2-5; 11 positions match TRBD2. Germline V lookup: CDR1 MNHEY, CDR2 SVGAGI. J was trimmed by 4 bases and V by 11 bases; bases with no gene match: 3. The CDR3 consists of 12 residues. For the CDR3, the DNA is TGTGCCGTGGGACTAGCGGTAGAGACCCAGTACTTC. Translated, it gives CAVGLAVETQYF.

The genes are TRBV6-5 and TRBJ2-1, with 13 bases that match TRBD2. The CDR3 runs to 15 residues. CDR1 is MNHEY, CDR2 SVGAGI, per germline. V shed 6 bases, J shed 8 bases, and the junction held 7 bases outside the gene matches. The CDR3 loop is CASRLRGLAGDEQFF. The CDR3 DNA follows: TGTGCCAGCAGACTTCGAGGACTAGCGGGAGATGAGCAGTTCTTC.

This clone has just one count. The rearrangement joins TRBV2 to TRBJ1-2, with a possible D match to TRBD1 (6 bases). The CDR3 is 14 residues long. CDR1 is SNHLY, CDR2 FYNNEI, per germline. Trimming pared 3 bases from V and 6 bases from J, leaving 14 bases between. The CDR3 coding sequence is TGTGCCAGCAGTGATCCCGGGACAATTCATGGCTACACCTTC. The encoded protein is CASSDPGTIHGYTF.

V gene TRBV7-6 combines with J gene TRBJ1-2, with 7 bases lining up with TRBD1. The CDR3 length is 15 residues. CDR1 is SGHVS, CDR2 FNYEAQ, per germline. The V segment lost 5 bases and the J segment 5 bases; nucleotides outside the gene matches: 11. CDR3 loop: CASSARQGSRYGYTF. The CDR3 DNA reads as TGTGCCAGCAGCGCCAGACAGGGCTCTCGGTATGGCTACACCTTC.

J is TRBJ2-7 and V is TRBV6-5, with D perhaps TRBD1 (5 bases). The germline gives CDR1 MNHEY, CDR2 SVGAGI. This CDR3 is 11 amino acids long. V lost 8 bases and J lost 2, with 7 bases in between. CDR3: CASQGTYEQYF. DNA for the CDR3: TGTGCCAGCCAGGGAACCTACGAGCAGTACTTC.

This chain uses TRBV20-1 with TRBJ2-5, with D uncertain. The germline CDR1 and CDR2 sequences are DFQATT and SNEGSKA (reference sequence). V dropped 5 bases and J dropped 5 bases, with 9 bases sitting between them. The CDR3 spans 11 residues. Here the CDR3 DNA reads TGCAGTGCTTCCCTAGTGGAGACCCAGTACTTC. Protein sequence: CSASLVETQYF.

This rearrangement joins TRBV2 to TRBJ1-5; TRBD1 is a possible D gene (5 bases). The length of the CDR3 is 12 residues. Per the germline V gene, CDR1 is SNHLY and CDR2 is FYNNEI. With 2 bases removed from V and 6 bases from J, the gap between germline ends came to 5 bases. CDR3 sequence (DNA): TGTGCCAGCAGTGAAAGGGGTCAGCCCCAGCATTTT. It is translated as CASSERGQPQHF.

This clone turned up a few times. The V call is TRBV27, the J call TRBJ1-2; TRBD1 matches at 11 bases. Germline-derived CDR1 and CDR2 are MNHEY and SMNVEV (reference sequence). Trimming removed 8 bases from V and 4 bases from J; junction bases left unmatched: 3. CDR3 length: 13 residues. In nucleotides, the CDR3 is TGTGCCAGCTGGACAGGGGGCAGCTATGGCTACACCTTC. This sequence encodes CASWTGGSYGYTF.